These 30 T cell receptor beta chains were sequenced from one sample in a study of T-cell memory formation after mild COVID-19. Each CDR3 protein is one row after TCRdb ran MiXCR on the 5' RACE reads. The table lists a few hundred thousand distinct CDR3 sequences, roughly an eighth of them singletons. The source material was PBMCs or a T cell subset sorted from them (not recorded which). These receptors were taken from a man aged 18 to 30 who had mild COVID-19 (a few samples of this study predate the infection). Cell type and time point are not known.

The J gene is TRBJ2-2, the V gene TRBV5-6, with 9 bases fitting TRBD1. Germline CDR1 SGHDT, CDR2 YYEEEE. The CDR3 is 15 residues long. V trimming: 2 bases; J trimming: 6 bases; junction bases outside the gene matches: 5. The CDR3 sequence is CASSLGQGIPGELFF. The CDR3 nucleotides are TGTGCCAGCAGCTTAGGACAGGGGATACCCGGGGAGCTGTTTTTT.

This clonotype has only a few counts. The genes are TRBV12-3 or TRBV12-4 and TRBJ2-1, with 9 nucleotides matching TRBD1. The ends lost 5 bases at V and 8 bases at J; junction bases unmatched: 4. The CDR3 has 13 residues. This CDR3 is CASSPRTGDEQFF. CDR3 in DNA: TGTGCCAGCAGTCCCCGGACAGGGGATGAGCAGTTCTTC.

This clonotype was detected ten times or more. The V call is TRBV7-6, the J call TRBJ2-1; perhaps TRBD1 as D (5 bases). Germline-derived CDR1 and CDR2 are SGHVS and FNYEAQ. Trimming pared 5 bases from V and 3 bases from J, leaving 17 bases between. CDR3 length: 16 amino acids. DNA for the CDR3: TGTGCCAGCAGCGACTCCGGCAGGGCGGTCTACAATGAGCAGTTCTTC. Translation: CASSDSGRAVYNEQFF.

This clonotype came up many times. The genes are TRBV21-1 and TRBJ2-7; TRBD1, the D gene given by the table, was not confirmed from the DNA. TRBV21-1 is a pseudogene segment. The CDR3 has 13 amino acids. The CDR3 nucleotides read TGTGCCAGCAGCGCCGTACAGGTCTACGAGCAGTACTTC. Its translation: CASSAVQVYEQYF.

This clonotype was seen more than once but under ten times. This chain uses TRBV15 with TRBJ1-5, with TRBD1 matching over 8 bases. V lost 2 bases to trimming and J lost 7 bases; unmatched junction nucleotides: 4. This CDR3 spans 14 amino acids. Germline V gives CDR1 LNHNV, CDR2 YYDKDF (reference sequence). The CDR3 loop is CATSRPGQGQPQHF. CDR3 bases: TGTGCCACCAGCAGACCTGGACAGGGCCAGCCCCAGCATTTT.

In its sample, this clonotype was seen a few times. The chain employs TRBV18 and TRBJ2-6; D is possibly TRBD1 (5 bases). The CDR3 is 17 residues long. V was clipped by 0 bases and J by 0 bases, with 9 bases between them. Per germline, CDR1 KGHSH and CDR2 LQKENI. The CDR3 DNA follows: TGTGCCAGCTCACCACCCCAGGGTAGCTCTGGGGCCAACGTCCTGACTTTC. Residues: CASSPPQGSSGANVLTF.

In this sample, this clonotype turned up a few times. The genes are TRBV9 and TRBJ2-3; D call uncertain. The CDR3 length is 13 residues. Trimming left V 3 bases short and J 5 bases short, with 10 bases between. Per germline, CDR1 SGDLS and CDR2 YYNGEE. The CDR3 sequence is CASSEDHKDTQYF. CDR3 DNA sequence: TGTGCCAGCAGCGAGGACCATAAAGATACGCAGTATTTT.

This clonotype was observed many times. The J gene is TRBJ2-7, the V gene TRBV10-3, with D perhaps matching TRBD1 (6 bases). Trimming took 4 bases from V and 3 from J, leaving 10 bases between them. This CDR3 has 13 residues. The germline CDR1 and CDR2 sequences are ENHRY and SYGVKD. The CDR3: CAISGQENYEQYF. The CDR3 coding sequence is TGTGCCATCAGTGGACAGGAGAACTACGAGCAGTACTTC.

Only one count was recorded for this clonotype. The rearrangement joins TRBV10-3 to TRBJ1-5; perhaps TRBD1 as D (6 bases). The CDR3 is 16 residues long. Germline V gene data show CDR1 as ENHRY and CDR2 as SYGVKD. Between the trimmed V and J ends, which lost 2 bases and 0 bases, there was a span of 11 bases. CDR3 residues: CAISEMGGGSNQPQHF. In nucleotides, the CDR3 is TGTGCCATCAGTGAGATGGGGGGCGGTAGCAATCAGCCCCAGCATTTT.

This clonotype has only a few counts. The chain recombines TRBV5-1 with TRBJ2-3; 13 bases line up with TRBD2. The CDR3 is 17 residues long. CDR1 is SGHRS, CDR2 YFSETQ, per germline. The V and J ends lost 3 bases and 3 bases, in that order; junction bases with no gene match: 7. CDR3 residues: CASSSALTSGGTDTQYF. The CDR3 bases are TGCGCCAGCAGCTCCGCCTTGACTAGCGGGGGGACAGATACGCAGTATTTT.

The chain is built from TRBV7-6 and TRBJ2-3, with a weak D call TRBD2 (7 bases). Germline CDR1 SGHVS, CDR2 FNYEAQ. There are 14 residues in the CDR3. V was shortened by 3 bases and J by 6 bases, with 13 bases between the two germline ends. The chain's CDR3 is CASSLEGGSDTQYF. CDR3 nucleotide sequence: TGTGCCAGCAGCTTGGAGGGGGGGTCCGATACGCAGTATTTT.

This clonotype showed up just a few times. The chain is built from TRBV12-3 or TRBV12-4 and TRBJ2-3; D might be TRBD1 (5 bases). The CDR3 has 11 amino acids. V was clipped by 3 bases and J by 10 bases, with 8 bases between them. This chain's CDR3 is CASSFPGPQYF. CDR3 DNA: TGTGCCAGCAGTTTCCCAGGGCCGCAGTATTTT.

The chain couples TRBV6-5 to TRBJ2-5; 8 bases are shared with TRBD2. V gave up 0 bases and J gave up 4 bases; unmatched junction bases: 16. Germline values: CDR1 MNHEY, CDR2 SVGAGI. This CDR3 contains 19 residues. CDR3 in DNA: TGTGCCAGCAGTTACTCGGGGTCGATGGCGGGGGGCTCCATAGAGACCCAGTACTTC. Translation: CASSYSGSMAGGSIETQYF.

This clonotype came up many times. The chain uses TRBV5-1 and TRBJ2-5, with D possibly called TRBD1 or TRBD2 (5 bases each). From germline, CDR1 is SGHRS and CDR2 YFSETQ. The CDR3 covers 15 residues. V gave up 0 bases and J gave up 2 bases, with 11 bases separating them. DNA of the CDR3: TGCGCCAGCAGCTTGGCCGGGACGGTACAAGAGACCCAGTACTTC. Protein sequence: CASSLAGTVQETQYF.

The table lists this clonotype with a few counts. The chain combines TRBV10-2 with TRBJ2-1, with D possibly being TRBD1 (5 bases). Trimming took off 7 bases at V and 9 bases at J, with 10 bases between the two ends. The germline gives CDR1 WSHSY, CDR2 SAAADI. This CDR3 comprises 11 residues. CDR3: CASKGPSEQFF. CDR3 nucleotide sequence: TGCGCCAGCAAGGGGCCCAGTGAGCAGTTCTTC.

This clonotype was found a few times. This chain links TRBV5-1 with TRBJ1-4; D call uncertain. CDR3 size: 14 residues. Germline lookup yields CDR1 SGHRS and CDR2 YFSETQ. V was trimmed by 0 bases and J by 0 bases, leaving 3 bases between them. CDR3 nucleotide sequence: TGCGCCAGCAGCTTGGGGACAACTAATGAAAAACTGTTTTTT. Its protein product is CASSLGTTNEKLFF.

The chain recombines TRBV29-1 with TRBJ1-2; D not certain. Trimming took 0 bases from V and 4 from J, leaving 12 bases between them. The CDR3 is 14 residues long. CDR1 and CDR2 from the germline V gene are SQVTM and ANQGSEA. The CDR3 is CSVEERGTVYGYTF. The CDR3, as DNA: TGCAGCGTTGAAGAGCGGGGTACTGTCTATGGCTACACCTTC.

This chain connects TRBV20-1 to TRBJ2-5; D possibly uses TRBD1 or TRBD2 (5 bases each). Germline V gene data show CDR1 as DFQATT and CDR2 as SNEGSKA (reference sequence). This CDR3 comprises 13 residues. V dropped 6 bases and J dropped 2 bases, with 13 bases sitting between them. The CDR3 nucleotides are TGCAGTGCCCGGTGGGGGAGTCAAGAGACCCAGTACTTC. Protein product: CSARWGSQETQYF.

The chain combines TRBV5-1 with TRBJ2-3; D is unclear. Germline lookup yields CDR1 SGHRS and CDR2 YFSETQ. The CDR3 covers 14 residues. Trimming removed 7 bases at V and 1 base at J, with 13 bases between. CDR3 in amino acids: CASYNNLRTDTQYF. The CDR3 region has the DNA TGCGCCAGCTATAATAATCTCCGCACAGATACGCAGTATTTT.

The V and J genes are TRBV4-2 and TRBJ1-1; D ambiguous. CDR1 and CDR2 (germline): LGHNA, YNFKEQ. The germline V and J ends were trimmed by 1 base and 10 bases, with 10 bases remaining between them. The CDR3 consists of 12 residues. In nucleotides, the CDR3 is TGTGCCAGCAGCCAAGCGGGCGCGAGAGCTTTCTTT. It encodes CASSQAGARAFF.

In its sample, this clonotype was seen a few times. The chain couples TRBV7-3 to TRBJ2-3; 9 bases are a match to TRBD2. Germline V gives CDR1 SGHTA, CDR2 FQGTGA. V lost 5 bases to trimming and J lost 4 bases; unmatched junction nucleotides: 7. This CDR3 is 15 amino acids long. The DNA of the CDR3 is TGTGCCAGCAGCCCCGGCGGGGGGGACGCAGATACGCAGTATTTT. This translates into CASSPGGGDADTQYF.

There are a few counts of this clonotype. The genes are TRBV5-1 and TRBJ2-2; D call uncertain. V was clipped by 4 bases and J by 8 bases, with 18 bases between them. In germline, CDR1 is SGHRS, CDR2 YFSETQ. The CDR3 spans 15 residues. DNA for the CDR3: TGCGCCAGCAGCGTAATGGTCCGGTTTGCGGGGGAGCTGTTTTTT. This gives the protein CASSVMVRFAGELFF. Full variable domain (outside the CDR3, taken from reference TRBV5-1 and TRBJ2-2): KAGVTQTPRYLIKTRGQQVTLSCSPISGHRSVSWYQQTPGQGLQFLFEYFSETQRNKGNFPGRFSGRQFSNSRSEMNVSTLELGDSALYLCASSVMVRFAGELFFGEGSRLTVL.

This clonotype has a handful of counts. The CDR3 sequence: CASSQGPGRQYV. In nucleotides, the CDR3 is TGCGCCAGCAGCCAAGGACCGGGCCGGCAGTACGTC. The rearrangement uses TRBV4-1 and TRBJ2-7; no definite D call. There are 12 residues in the CDR3. Trimming removed 1 base from V and 9 bases from J, with 10 bases in between. Germline assignment: CDR1 MGHRA and CDR2 YSYEKL.

The J gene is TRBJ1-1, the V gene TRBV28; maybe TRBD1 (5 bases). The CDR3 contains 16 residues. V was cut by 8 bases and J by 10 bases, with 29 bases left in between. Germline loops: CDR1 MDHEN, CDR2 SYDVKM. CDR3 nucleotides: TGTGCCAGCTCCTTGGAGGGGATTAATAAGGCCCCCAGAGCTTTCTTT. Translation gives CASSLEGINKAPRAFF.

The chain uses TRBV12-3 or TRBV12-4 and TRBJ1-2; 10 nucleotides match TRBD1. This CDR3 is built from 15 residues. After removal of 8 bases from V and 8 bases from J, the junction contained 14 bases not matched to a gene. The chain's CDR3 is CASSTGGTGAPGYTF. For the CDR3, the DNA is TGTGCCAGCTCGACCGGCGGGACAGGGGCTCCGGGCTACACCTTC.

The chain links TRBV6-5 to TRBJ2-1; 8 bases fit TRBD1. The junction had 7 bases not matched to a gene; V was cut back by 7 bases and J by 8 bases. Germline CDR1 reads MNHEY; CDR2 reads SVGAGI. CDR3 size: 13 residues. This CDR3 is CASTPDRDYEQFF. The CDR3 DNA reads TGTGCCAGCACTCCGGACAGGGACTATGAGCAGTTCTTC.

This clonotype was seen many times. The chain links TRBV18 to TRBJ2-3; D not certain. The CDR3 has 12 amino acids. V was shortened by 6 bases and J by 6 bases, with 10 bases between the two germline ends. Germline V gene sequence: CDR1 KGHSH, CDR2 LQKENI. In DNA, the CDR3 is TGTGCCAGCTCGCCTCTTGGGGATACGCAGTATTTT. Protein: CASSPLGDTQYF.

The chain joins TRBV7-9 to TRBJ1-4, with 8 bases aligning to TRBD1. Unmatched junction bases numbered 6, after V lost 4 bases and J lost 8 bases. Looked up from germline, CDR1 is SEHNR and CDR2 is FQNEAQ (reference sequence). CDR3 length: 14 residues. CDR3 nucleotides: TGTGCCAGCAGCTCGGGACAGGAAGAGGAAAAACTGTTTTTT. Translated, it gives CASSSGQEEEKLFF.

This chain links TRBV7-6 with TRBJ2-1; 7 bases match TRBD1. The CDR3 consists of 13 residues. V lost 5 bases, J lost 8 bases, and 6 bases stayed unmatched. Germline CDR1 SGHVS, CDR2 FNYEAQ. Written as DNA, the CDR3 is TGTGCCAGCAGCGAAGACAGGGACGATGAGCAGTTCTTC. This translates into CASSEDRDDEQFF.

This clonotype came up many times. The chain carries TRBV2 and TRBJ1-5, with unresolved D. There are 12 residues in the CDR3. The V and J ends lost 8 bases and 1 base respectively, with 6 bases between them. Germline-derived CDR1 and CDR2 are SNHLY and FYNNEI. This CDR3 reads CASQDSNQPQHF. CDR3 bases: TGTGCCAGCCAGGACAGCAATCAGCCCCAGCATTTT. The variable domain in full, completed from reference TRBV2 and TRBJ1-5, reads EPEVTQTPSHQVTQMGQEVILRCVPISNHLYFYWYRQILGQKVEFLVSFYNNEISEKSEIFDDQFSVERPDGSNFTLKIRSTKLEDSAMYFCASQDSNQPQHFGDGTRLSIL.